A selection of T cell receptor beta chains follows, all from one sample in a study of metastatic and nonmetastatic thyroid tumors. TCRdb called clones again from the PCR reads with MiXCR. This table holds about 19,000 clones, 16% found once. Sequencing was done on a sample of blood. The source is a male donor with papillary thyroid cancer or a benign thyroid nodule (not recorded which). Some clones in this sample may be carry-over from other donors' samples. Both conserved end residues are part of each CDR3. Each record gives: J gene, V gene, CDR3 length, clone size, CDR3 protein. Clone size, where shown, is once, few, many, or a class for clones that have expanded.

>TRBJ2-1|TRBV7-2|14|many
CASSIAGGWNEQFF
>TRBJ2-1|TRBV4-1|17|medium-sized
CASSQTTGLSNFNEQFF
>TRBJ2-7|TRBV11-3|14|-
CASSPGTGRGEQYF
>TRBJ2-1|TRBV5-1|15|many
CASSLVPQAYNEQFF
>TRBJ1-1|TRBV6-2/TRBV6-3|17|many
CASRRRIQRVSGTEAFF
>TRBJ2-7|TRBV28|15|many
CASRSGQGETYEQYF
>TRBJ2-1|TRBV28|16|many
CASSWDLAGGPLIQFF
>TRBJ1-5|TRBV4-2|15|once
CASSQDRLTAQPQHF
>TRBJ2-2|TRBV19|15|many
CASSILAGEGGELFF
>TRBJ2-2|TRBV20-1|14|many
CSARSQLNTGELFF
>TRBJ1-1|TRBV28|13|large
CASQDGQPGEAFF